Following are 25 T cell receptor beta chains from one sample sequenced in a study of T cells in Graves' hyperthyroidism and ophthalmopathy. The TCR beta CDR3 regions underwent amplification using RNA transcripts as the source. A set of HTBI primers served as the primers for a first-round RT-PCR of the TCR CDR3. TCRdb itself ran the multiplex PCR reads through MiXCR, one entry per CDR3 protein. The data contain hundreds of thousands of distinct CDR3 sequences, over 13% of them singletons. The specimen sequenced was blood. The receptors stem from a middle-aged man with Graves' ophthalmopathy.

The V and J genes are TRBV12-5 and TRBJ2-5, with 10 nucleotides matching TRBD2. Germline V CDR1 and CDR2: LGHNT, FRNRAP. The CDR3 has 13 amino acids. V dropped 5 bases and J dropped 5; count of bases not matched to a gene: 2. This CDR3 reads CASGHSGRETQYF. In DNA, the CDR3 is TGTGCTAGTGGTCATAGCGGGAGGGAGACCCAGTACTTC.

This clonotype was observed many times. V is TRBV30 and J is TRBJ2-1, with 12 bases aligning to TRBD1. The CDR3 contains 15 residues. Germline lookup yields CDR1 GTSNPN and CDR2 SVGIG (reference sequence). The V gene end was trimmed by 3 bases and the J gene end by 9 bases; junction bases not matched to a gene: 9. CDR3 sequence: CAWRPWDRGRGEQFF. The CDR3 DNA reads TGTGCCTGGAGGCCTTGGGACAGGGGGCGAGGTGAGCAGTTCTTC.

This clonotype has a count of ten or more. This chain uses TRBV2 with TRBJ2-3; TRBD2 is a possible D gene (6 bases). Germline lookup yields CDR1 SNHLY and CDR2 FYNNEI. The CDR3 spans 17 residues. Trimming removed 1 base from V and 0 bases from J, with 14 bases in between. CDR3 nucleotide sequence: TGTGCCAGCAGTGAAGATGTAGCGGAGGGGAGCACAGATACGCAGTATTTT. This gives the protein CASSEDVAEGSTDTQYF. The full variable domain, its missing parts supplied by reference TRBV2 and TRBJ2-3, is EPEVTQTPSHQVTQMGQEVILRCVPISNHLYFYWYRQILGQKVEFLVSFYNNEISEKSEIFDDQFSVERPDGSNFTLKIRSTKLEDSAMYFCASSEDVAEGSTDTQYFGPGTRLTVL.

The CDR3 sequence: CASSNYGYTF. Here the CDR3 DNA reads TGTGCCAGCAGCAACTATGGCTACACCTTC. The rearrangement links TRBV28 to TRBJ1-2; no clear D. The V end lost 6 bases, the J end lost 2 bases, and 1 base lay between the germline ends. This CDR3 is built from 10 residues. Germline-derived CDR1 and CDR2 are MDHEN and SYDVKM.

This clonotype was counted ten times or more. V usage is TRBV11-3 and J usage is TRBJ1-1; D not resolved. The germline CDR1 and CDR2 sequences are SGHNT and YENEEA. Between the trimmed V and J ends, which lost 0 bases and 0 bases, there was a span of 8 bases. The CDR3 runs 15 residues. The CDR3 reads CASSLDARLNTEAFF. Here the CDR3 DNA reads TGTGCCAGCAGCTTAGATGCCCGTTTGAACACTGAAGCTTTCTTT.

This sequence joins TRBV6-1 and TRBJ1-6; D is uncertain. The CDR3 is made up of 14 amino acids. The V gene lost 6 bases and the J gene lost 11 bases, with 17 bases spanning the gap. Germline V gene sequence: CDR1 MNHNS, CDR2 SASEGT. CDR3 protein: CASSQKGIGTPLHF. For the CDR3, the DNA is TGTGCCAGCAGCCAAAAGGGCATCGGAACACCCCTCCACTTT.

The V gene is TRBV6-1, the J gene TRBJ2-3; 10 nucleotides align to TRBD2. The CDR3 sequence is 16 residues long. After removal of 5 bases from V and 1 base from J, the junction contained 6 bases not matched to a gene. CDR1 is MNHNS, CDR2 SASEGT, per germline. The CDR3 DNA is TGTGCCAGCAGTTACGCCCTAGCGGGGGGCACAGATACGCAGTATTTT. The encoded protein is CASSYALAGGTDTQYF.

This clonotype has ten or more counts. The chain joins TRBV7-2 to TRBJ2-3, with TRBD2 matching 14 bases. The germline V gene encodes CDR1 SGHTA and CDR2 FQGNSA. The CDR3 is made up of 19 amino acids. Germline trimming cut 4 bases from V and 2 bases from J; bases unmatched to any gene: 11. The CDR3 region is CASSSRLAGGTFLTDTQYF. The CDR3, as DNA: TGTGCCAGCAGCTCCAGACTAGCGGGAGGGACATTTCTCACAGATACGCAGTATTTT.

The genes are TRBV6-2 or TRBV6-3 and TRBJ1-5; D remains unclear. The germline CDR1 and CDR2 sequences are MNHEY and SVGEGT. This CDR3 region has 15 residues. Trimming took 6 bases from V and 1 from J, leaving 13 bases between them. The CDR3 loop is CASRQGPLSNQPQHF. In nucleotides, the CDR3 is TGTGCCAGCAGACAAGGACCGTTGAGCAATCAGCCCCAGCATTTT.

This clonotype was observed a few times. J is TRBJ1-4 and V is TRBV30, with a possible D match to TRBD1 (5 bases). This CDR3 is 14 amino acids long. The V end was cut by 2 bases, the J end by 8 bases, with 15 bases between. Germline V gives CDR1 GTSNPN, CDR2 SVGIG (reference sequence). CDR3 DNA: TGTGCCTGGAGTTTGGCAGGGAAGTGGGAAAAACTGTTTTTT. Translated, it gives CAWSLAGKWEKLFF.

This clonotype has at least ten counts. V usage is TRBV11-2 and J usage is TRBJ2-3, with D perhaps matching TRBD1 (6 bases). The CDR3 runs 15 residues. Germline CDR1 is SGHAT and CDR2 is FQNNGV. The V and J ends lost 5 bases and 4 bases respectively, with 16 bases between them. The CDR3 reads CASSSWTDLADTQYF. CDR3 in DNA: TGTGCCAGCAGCAGCTGGACAGACTTAGCAGATACGCAGTATTTT.

This clonotype was recorded at least ten times. The gene calls are TRBV28 and TRBJ1-1; D is undetermined. CDR3 length equals 14 residues. Per germline, CDR1 MDHEN and CDR2 SYDVKM. Trimming stripped 3 bases from V and 5 bases from J, with 13 bases between. The CDR3 sequence is CASSFKPGGTEAFF. The CDR3 DNA follows: TGTGCCAGCAGTTTTAAGCCCGGCGGGACTGAAGCTTTCTTT.

There are a few counts of this clonotype. Possible read error: a much larger clone is one base away. This chain uses TRBV27 with TRBJ2-1, with D possibly matching TRBD1 (5 bases). Trimming took 7 bases from V and 2 from J, leaving 15 bases between them. Germline loops: CDR1 MNHEY, CDR2 SMNVEV (reference sequence). This CDR3 region has 15 residues. CDR3: CASKVGRGPYNEQFF. The CDR3 DNA is TGTGCCAGCAAGGTGGGGCGCGGACCCTACAATGAGCAGTTCTTC.

At least ten counts were recorded for this clonotype. This chain connects TRBV6-6 to TRBJ2-4; no clear D gene. Germline-derived CDR1 and CDR2 are MNHNY and SVGAGI (reference sequence). The CDR3 has 15 residues. Trimming took 0 bases from V and 0 from J, leaving 6 bases between them. The DNA for the CDR3 is TGTGCCAGCAGTTACTCACCTAGAGCCAAAAACATTCAGTACTTC. Protein sequence: CASSYSPRAKNIQYF.

There are many counts of this clonotype. Here the CDR3 reads CASSSGPARDTQYF. CDR3 coding DNA: TGTGCCAGCAGCTCGGGACCGGCGCGAGATACGCAGTATTTT. The chain couples TRBV5-5 to TRBJ2-3; perhaps D is TRBD1 or TRBD2 (5 bases each). V was trimmed by 3 bases and J by 5 bases, leaving 13 bases between them. The CDR3 length is 14 residues. Germline-derived CDR1 and CDR2 are SGHKS and YYEKEE (reference sequence). The entire variable domain, with the rest obtained from reference TRBV5-5 and TRBJ2-3, is as follows: DAGVTQSPTHLIKTRGQQVTLRCSPISGHKSVSWYQQVLGQGPQFIFQYYEKEERGRGNFPDRFSARQFPNYSSELNVNALLLGDSALYLCASSSGPARDTQYFGPGTRLTVL.

This sequence joins TRBV14 and TRBJ1-3; no firm D call. V gave up 3 bases and J gave up 7 bases, with 13 bases separating them. This CDR3 contains 14 residues. Germline-derived CDR1 and CDR2 are SGHDN and FVKESK. CDR3 region: CASSHVQSRNTIYF. CDR3 sequence (DNA): TGTGCCAGCAGCCATGTGCAGTCTCGGAACACCATATATTTT.

This clonotype was recorded many times. The chain carries TRBV3-1 and TRBJ2-1; 10 bases map to TRBD2. J gave up 4 bases and V 0 bases, and 9 bases lay outside the gene matches. The CDR3 covers 18 residues. Germline CDR1 is LGHDT and CDR2 is YNNKEL (reference sequence). CDR3 DNA sequence: TGTGCCAGCAGCCAAGATCGGAGCGGGAGGGCAGTGTACAATGAGCAGTTCTTC. This codes for CASSQDRSGRAVYNEQFF.

The rearrangement uses TRBV5-4 and TRBJ2-2; 11 bases agree with TRBD2. The germline CDR1 and CDR2 sequences are SGHNT and YYREEE (reference sequence). J gave up 2 bases and V 2 bases, and 2 bases lay outside the gene matches. The CDR3 contains 16 residues. The CDR3 here is CASSFSGRVNTGELFF. The CDR3 DNA reads TGTGCCAGCAGCTTTAGCGGGAGGGTTAACACCGGGGAGCTGTTTTTT.

This clonotype has more than one count but fewer than ten. V usage is TRBV5-1 and J usage is TRBJ2-7; the D is unclear. The CDR3 length is 13 residues. The V gene lost 0 bases and the J gene lost 7 bases, with 11 bases spanning the gap. CDR1 is SGHRS and CDR2 is YFSETQ in the germline V gene. CDR3 loop: CASSLESVWEQYF. DNA of the CDR3: TGCGCCAGCAGCTTGGAGTCCGTTTGGGAGCAGTACTTC.

This clonotype was found many times. CDR3 amino acids: CASSQRGQGYEQYF. In DNA, the CDR3 is TGTGCCAGCAGCCAGAGGGGACAGGGGTACGAGCAGTACTTC. The rearrangement uses TRBV3-1 and TRBJ2-7, with TRBD1 matching 10 bases. The CDR3 runs 14 residues. Germline CDR1 is LGHDT and CDR2 is YNNKEL (reference sequence). Trimming cost V 3 bases and J 4 bases; bases outside gene matches: 3.

The genes are TRBV24-1 and TRBJ2-6, with TRBD1 identical over 7 bases. Per the germline V gene, CDR1 is KGHDR and CDR2 is SFDVKD. V was pared by 4 bases and J by 6 bases, with 5 bases of the junction left unmatched. CDR3 length equals 15 residues. The CDR3 loop reads CATSDTTGAANVLTF. The CDR3 nucleotides are TGTGCCACCAGTGACACCACAGGGGCGGCCAACGTCCTGACTTTC.

This clonotype was seen ten or more times. The CDR3 is CASSEALFSGGVYEQYF. DNA of the CDR3: TGTGCCAGCAGTGAAGCGCTTTTCTCAGGGGGCGTGTACGAGCAGTACTTC. V and J are TRBV2 and TRBJ2-7; 8 bases fit TRBD1. J gave up 4 bases and V 0 bases, and 11 bases lay outside the gene matches. This CDR3 contains 17 residues. CDR1 and CDR2 (germline): SNHLY, FYNNEI. Looking up the rest from reference TRBV2 and TRBJ2-7 gives the full variable domain: EPEVTQTPSHQVTQMGQEVILRCVPISNHLYFYWYRQILGQKVEFLVSFYNNEISEKSEIFDDQFSVERPDGSNFTLKIRSTKLEDSAMYFCASSEALFSGGVYEQYFGPGTRLTVT.

V and J are TRBV20-1 and TRBJ2-7, with TRBD2 identical over 7 bases. The CDR3 has 15 residues. Germline V gives CDR1 DFQATT, CDR2 SNEGSKA (reference sequence). The V segment lost 6 bases and the J segment 6 bases; nucleotides outside the gene matches: 17. CDR3 DNA: TGCAGTGCATGGACGTCAGCGGGGAGCTCCGGCGAGCAGTACTTC. This encodes CSAWTSAGSSGEQYF.

This clonotype was counted many times. This chain connects TRBV2 to TRBJ2-7; 7 bases line up with TRBD2. There are 14 residues in the CDR3. Germline-derived CDR1 and CDR2 are SNHLY and FYNNEI. The V gene end was trimmed by 7 bases and the J gene end by 2 bases; junction bases not matched to a gene: 8. The CDR3: CASTIREDTYEQYF. CDR3 bases: TGTGCCAGCACAATACGGGAGGATACCTACGAGCAGTACTTC.

The sample holds many counts of this clonotype. The V and J genes are TRBV20-1 and TRBJ2-7; TRBD2 matches 7 bases. The CDR3 length is 12 residues. Germline V gives CDR1 DFQATT, CDR2 SNEGSKA (reference sequence). J was trimmed by 3 bases and V by 6 bases; bases with no gene match: 5. CDR3: CSAEIAGYEQYF. CDR3 DNA: TGCAGTGCCGAGATAGCGGGCTACGAGCAGTACTTC.